This is a list of T cell receptor beta chains from one sample in a study of vaccination effects on CD4 cells after COVID-19. These TCRs are of unknown antigen specificity. Assay used: immunoSEQ multiplex PCR; TCRdb lists only in-frame clones, some missing. The sample includes about 59,000 clones, about 73% seen only once; the top ten take roughly 2%. The starting material was CD4+ T cells from PBMCs cultured with HCoV-OC43 spike peptides, obtained after COVID-19 vaccination. These receptors were taken from a human donor who received a COVID-19 vaccine. CDR3s include the opening cysteine and the closing phenylalanine or tryptophan. Fields, in order: CDR3 protein, CDR3 DNA, D gene, V gene, clone size, J gene. The D gene is left open where the match is weak. The size entry is marked missing in some rows and otherwise reads once, few, many or a size class.

CDR3: CASSLTPGFTEAFF; DNA: TGTGCCAGCAGCTTAACTCCAGGGTTTACTGAAGCTTTCTTT; D: -; V: TRBV7-3; size: few; J: TRBJ1-1
CDR3: CASSQVGGTQNGAFF; DNA: TGTGCCAGCAGCCAAGTGGGGGGGACCCAAAACGGAGCTTTCTTT; D: -; V: TRBV3-1/TRBV3-2; size: -; J: TRBJ1-1
CDR3: CASSEPRWRGGDTEAFF; DNA: TGTGCCAGCAGTGAACCTCGCTGGAGAGGGGGCGACACTGAAGCTTTCTTT; D: TRBD1; V: TRBV6-1; size: -; J: TRBJ1-1
CDR3: CATSDRSTGNTEAFF; DNA: TGTGCCACCAGTGATCGCAGCACCGGGAACACTGAAGCTTTCTTT; D: -; V: TRBV24-1; size: -; J: TRBJ1-1
CDR3: CASSSPGTVSYTF; DNA: TGTGCCAGCAGCTCTCCCGGGACAGTTTCTTACACCTTC; D: TRBD1; V: TRBV11-2; size: once; J: TRBJ1-2
CDR3: CASSESLAGGTDTQYF; DNA: TGTGCCAGCAGTGAGTCTCTAGCGGGGGGCACAGATACGCAGTATTTT; D: TRBD2; V: TRBV25-1; size: -; J: TRBJ2-3
CDR3: CASSSDRGFSSGYTF; DNA: TGTGCCAGCAGCTCAGACAGGGGTTTTAGCAGTGGCTACACCTTC; D: TRBD1; V: TRBV3-1/TRBV3-2; size: -; J: TRBJ1-2
CDR3: CASSWGNINRGRSYGYTF; DNA: TGTGCCAGCAGCTGGGGGAATATTAACAGGGGTCGATCCTATGGCTACACCTTC; D: TRBD1; V: TRBV5-6; size: -; J: TRBJ1-2
CDR3: CASSLTDRSGTQYF; DNA: TGTGCCAGCAGCCTTACGGACAGGTCCGGTACGCAGTATTTT; D: TRBD1; V: TRBV11-1; size: -; J: TRBJ2-3
CDR3: CASTEQGLNSGANVLTF; DNA: TGTGCCAGCACCGAACAGGGATTAAACTCTGGGGCCAACGTCCTGACTTTC; D: -; V: TRBV2; size: -; J: TRBJ2-6
CDR3: CASSAGGRNEKLFF; DNA: TGCGCCAGCAGTGCGGGGGGGCGGAATGAAAAACTGTTTTTT; D: -; V: TRBV10-1; size: -; J: TRBJ1-4
CDR3: CASSLQSSRNTGELFF; DNA: TGTGCCAGCAGCTTACAGTCATCGCGAAACACCGGGGAGCTGTTTTTT; D: -; V: TRBV7-2; size: -; J: TRBJ2-2
CDR3: CASSPRTSASSYNSPLHF; DNA: TGTGCCAGCAGTCCCAGGACTTCTGCGAGCTCCTATAATTCACCCCTCCACTTT; D: -; V: TRBV6-6; size: -; J: TRBJ1-6
CDR3: CASSSASVKLW; DNA: TGTGCCAGCAGTTCAGCATCGGTAAAATTGTGG; D: -; V: TRBV27; size: few; J: TRBJ1-2
CDR3: CAITGTGVQPQHF; DNA: TGTGCCATAACCGGGACAGGGGTTCAGCCCCAGCATTTT; D: TRBD1; V: TRBV6-5; size: -; J: TRBJ1-5
CDR3: CASSLQGWNTEAFF; DNA: TGTGCCAGCTCACTACAGGGGTGGAACACTGAAGCTTTCTTT; D: TRBD1; V: TRBV18; size: -; J: TRBJ1-1
CDR3: CASSELRNTEAFF; DNA: TGTGCCAGCAGTGAACTCCGGAACACTGAAGCTTTCTTT; D: -; V: TRBV6-1; size: -; J: TRBJ1-1
CDR3: CASIPRPGNGEQFF; DNA: TGTGCCAGCATCCCTCGCCCGGGGAACGGTGAGCAGTTCTTC; D: -; V: TRBV11-2; size: -; J: TRBJ2-1
CDR3: CASSQARGQFLYGYTF; DNA: TGTGCCAGCAGCCAAGCCCGGGGACAGTTCCTCTATGGCTACACCTTC; D: TRBD1; V: TRBV3-1/TRBV3-2; size: once; J: TRBJ1-2
CDR3: CATSDKGSGKYNEQFF; DNA: TGTGCCACCAGTGATAAGGGTAGCGGAAAGTACAATGAGCAGTTCTTC; D: -; V: TRBV24-1; size: once; J: TRBJ2-1
CDR3: CASSLSPQGYGYTF; DNA: TGTGCCAGCAGTTTATCCCCACAGGGGTACGGCTACACCTTC; D: TRBD1; V: TRBV27; size: -; J: TRBJ1-2
CDR3: CASSPQRGGTETQYF; DNA: TGTGCCAGCTCACCACAGCGGGGGGGCACAGAGACCCAGTACTTC; D: TRBD2; V: TRBV18; size: -; J: TRBJ2-5